The 27 T cell receptor beta chains presented below share a single source sample, sequenced in a study of T-cell reconstitution after alpha-beta-depleted transplantation in children. The TCRbeta library was prepared with unique molecular identifiers. TCRdb independently ran MiXCR on the PCR reads; one entry per CDR3 protein. Among some 500,000 distinct CDR3 sequences listed, 32% were seen once. Material: PBMCs from the stem cell graft donor, obtained from the stem cell graft. All receptors come from a human donor who donated a stem cell graft to a child with aplastic anemia.

The rearrangement links TRBV20-1 to TRBJ2-1; D is ambiguous. The CDR3 is made up of 12 amino acids. CDR1 DFQATT and CDR2 SNEGSKA come from the germline V gene (reference sequence). CDR3 amino acids: CSLSALYNEQFF. The CDR3 DNA sequence: TGCAGCCTGTCGGCCCTATACAATGAGCAGTTCTTC.

This clonotype was observed a handful of times. The chain links TRBV24-1 to TRBJ2-1; D possibly corresponds to TRBD1 (6 bases). From germline, CDR1 is KGHDR and CDR2 SFDVKD. V lost 0 bases, J lost 4 bases, and 15 bases lay in between. This CDR3 spans 17 amino acids. As DNA, the CDR3 is TGTGCCACCAGTGATTTGCCTGGCAGGGGAAGGTACAATGAGCAGTTCTTC. It encodes CATSDLPGRGRYNEQFF.

This sequence joins TRBV6-1 and TRBJ2-2, with 12 bases that match TRBD1. The CDR3 is 18 amino acids. The germline gives CDR1 MNHNS, CDR2 SASEGT. V lost 6 bases, J lost 5 bases, and 13 bases stayed unmatched. The CDR3: CASSRDRDRGRGTGELFF. The CDR3 DNA is TGTGCCAGCAGCCGTGACCGGGACAGGGGGCGAGGAACCGGGGAGCTGTTTTTT.

This clonotype was seen a few times. The chain employs TRBV4-3 and TRBJ1-5; 7 bases align to TRBD1. The CDR3 contains 14 residues. With 1 base clipped from V and 7 bases from J, the junction kept 4 bases outside the gene matches. In germline, CDR1 is LGHNA, CDR2 YSLEER. The CDR3 region is CASSQVRQGQPQHF. DNA for the CDR3: TGCGCCAGCAGCCAAGTGAGACAGGGCCAGCCCCAGCATTTT.

In its sample, this clonotype was seen a few times. The rearrangement uses TRBV7-9 and TRBJ2-1; tentative D call: TRBD2 (6 bases). CDR3 size: 13 residues. The V and J ends lost 11 bases and 5 bases respectively, with 16 bases between them. Germline V gene sequence: CDR1 SEHNR, CDR2 FQNEAQ (reference sequence). In nucleotides, the CDR3 is TGTGCCCAAAAGCGGAGGGATAACAATGAGCAGTTCTTC. Encoded protein: CAQKRRDNNEQFF. Combining the CDR3 with reference TRBV7-9 and TRBJ2-1 gives the whole variable domain DTGVSQNPRHKITKRGQNVTFRCDPISEHNRLYWYRQTLGQGPEFLTYFQNEAQLEKSRLLSDRFSAERPKGSFSTLEIQRTEQGDSAMYLCAQKRRDNNEQFFGPGTRLTVL.

The sample holds a few counts of this clonotype. The chain recombines TRBV9 with TRBJ2-3; tentatively, D is TRBD2 (6 bases). The V and J ends lost 4 bases and 4 bases respectively, with 19 bases between them. Germline V gene data show CDR1 as SGDLS and CDR2 as YYNGEE. The CDR3 is 16 residues long. This chain's CDR3 is CASSLTTSIPPDTQYF. CDR3 bases: TGTGCCAGCAGCCTTACTACTAGCATACCACCAGATACGCAGTATTTT.

The chain carries TRBV6-6 and TRBJ1-1; D unresolved. V lost 7 bases to trimming and J lost 5 bases, with 14 bases between them. Germline V gene lookup returns CDR1 MNHNY and CDR2 SVGAGI (reference sequence). The CDR3 sequence is 13 residues long. CDR3 sequence: CASIWETGTEAFF. The DNA of the CDR3 is TGTGCCAGCATTTGGGAGACTGGAACTGAAGCTTTCTTT.

The chain recombines TRBV12-3 or TRBV12-4 with TRBJ1-4; 7 nucleotides agree with TRBD1. With 4 bases clipped from V and 7 bases from J, the junction kept 6 bases outside the gene matches. The CDR3 is made up of 14 amino acids. CDR3 region: CASSYRQGREKLFF. Here the CDR3 DNA reads TGTGCCAGCAGTTATCGACAGGGACGTGAAAAACTGTTTTTT.

This clonotype was picked up many times. The DNA for the CDR3 is TGCAGTGCTAGGGGGACTAGCGGGATTACGGGGGGTGAGCAGTTCTTC. It codes for CSARGTSGITGGEQFF. This chain uses TRBV20-1 with TRBJ2-1, with 13 bases identical to TRBD2. There are 16 residues in the CDR3. Per the germline V gene, CDR1 is DFQATT and CDR2 is SNEGSKA (reference sequence). The J segment lost 9 bases and the V segment lost 3 bases, leaving 11 bases of the junction unmatched.

The chain carries TRBV5-8 and TRBJ2-5, with 7 nucleotides matching TRBD2. The germline V gene has CDR1 SGHTS and CDR2 YDEGEE. The CDR3 is made up of 15 amino acids. Germline trimming cut 0 bases from V and 2 bases from J; bases unmatched to any gene: 4. CDR3 region: CASSLEGRVQETQYF. In DNA, the CDR3 is TGTGCCAGCAGCTTGGAGGGGAGGGTACAAGAGACCCAGTACTTC.

For the CDR3, the DNA is TGTGCCAGCACCTCGAGCTTTCGCGTTCCGGGACTAGCGGGAGGGGAGCAGTACGTC. This gives the protein CASTSSFRVPGLAGGEQYV. This chain uses TRBV14 with TRBJ2-7; 16 positions match TRBD2. V lost 7 bases and J lost 7; bases outside the gene matches: 19. From germline, CDR1 is SGHDN and CDR2 FVKESK. This CDR3 spans 19 amino acids.

The V and J genes are TRBV7-2 and TRBJ2-3; D gene ambiguous. Germline CDR1 and CDR2: SGHTA and FQGNSA. The CDR3 is 15 amino acids. The V end was cut by 1 base, the J end by 2 bases, with 10 bases between. The CDR3 is CASSLEGSYTDTQYF. For the CDR3, the DNA is TGTGCCAGCAGCTTAGAGGGCAGTTACACAGATACGCAGTATTTT.

The chain employs TRBV4-3 and TRBJ2-6; the D is unclear. CDR3 length equals 14 residues. Germline CDR1 is LGHNA and CDR2 is YSLEER. V was clipped by 3 bases and J by 2 bases, with 5 bases between them. The CDR3 nucleotides are TGCGCCAGCAGCCAGTTCACTGGGGCCAACGTCCTGACTTTC. Its protein product is CASSQFTGANVLTF.

The genes are TRBV12-3 or TRBV12-4 and TRBJ1-5; no clear D gene. Between the trimmed V and J ends, which lost 6 bases and 3 bases, there was a span of 12 bases. The CDR3 spans 14 residues. The CDR3: CASRPTETNQPQHF. CDR3 bases: TGTGCCAGCAGACCTACAGAAACCAATCAGCCCCAGCATTTT.

The table lists this clonotype with a few counts. The rearrangement uses TRBV7-2 and TRBJ2-1; D is possibly TRBD1 (5 bases). This CDR3 comprises 13 residues. The germline gives CDR1 SGHTA, CDR2 FQGNSA. V was cut by 6 bases and J by 10 bases, with 16 bases left in between. The CDR3 DNA is TGTGCCAGCAGGGTAGTAGGGGATTACGAGCAGTTCTTC. This translates into CASRVVGDYEQFF.

This clonotype was seen a few times. This chain uses TRBV20-1 with TRBJ1-2, with TRBD1 matching 7 bases. J gave up 4 bases and V 8 bases, and 13 bases lay outside the gene matches. CDR1 DFQATT and CDR2 SNEGSKA come from the germline V gene (reference sequence). This CDR3 region has 14 residues. The CDR3 protein is CSSTEFGTVYGYTF. CDR3 DNA sequence: TGCAGTTCAACCGAGTTCGGGACAGTCTATGGCTACACCTTC.

This clonotype has more than one count but fewer than ten. The J gene is TRBJ1-1, the V gene TRBV5-1, with D hard to call. Deletions cut 7 bases from V and 1 base from J, with 11 bases between. There are 13 residues in the CDR3. Per the germline V gene, CDR1 is SGHRS and CDR2 is YFSETQ. The CDR3 loop reads CASRTSGNTEAFF. The DNA for the CDR3 is TGCGCCAGCCGGACTTCGGGGAACACTGAAGCTTTCTTT.

This clonotype was seen a handful of times. CDR3 loop: CASSLGRSTPTDTQYF. Here the CDR3 DNA reads TGTGCCAGCAGCTTGGGACGCAGCACGCCCACAGATACGCAGTATTTT. J is TRBJ2-3 and V is TRBV5-4; D unclear. Germline loops: CDR1 SGHNT, CDR2 YYREEE (reference sequence). CDR3 length: 16 amino acids. Trimming cost V 0 bases and J 2 bases, with 13 bases left between them. The variable domain in full, completed from reference TRBV5-4 and TRBJ2-3, reads ETGVTQSPTHLIKTRGQQVTLRCSSQSGHNTVSWYQQALGQGPQFIFQYYREEENGRGNFPPRFSGLQFPNYSSELNVNALELDDSALYLCASSLGRSTPTDTQYFGPGTRLTVL.

This clonotype came up a few times. CDR3 DNA sequence: TGTGCCAGCAGCCTGGAGGGGAAAGTAGAAGCTTTCTTT. It encodes CASSLEGKVEAFF. This chain connects TRBV12-3 or TRBV12-4 to TRBJ1-1, with TRBD1 as a possible D gene (5 bases). This CDR3 is 13 amino acids long. Trimming took 6 bases from V and 8 from J, leaving 16 bases between them.

This clonotype was seen only a few times. J is TRBJ2-7 and V is TRBV20-1, with D possibly being TRBD1 (5 bases). Germline assignment: CDR1 DFQATT and CDR2 SNEGSKA (reference sequence). CDR3 length: 12 amino acids. V lost 4 bases and J 2 bases, leaving 9 bases between the germline ends. CDR3 sequence: CSATQGTYEQYF. The CDR3 bases are TGCAGTGCTACCCAGGGAACCTACGAGCAGTACTTC.

The rearrangement links TRBV4-3 to TRBJ1-2, with 9 bases fitting TRBD1. J gave up 5 bases and V 6 bases, and 7 bases lay outside the gene matches. The CDR3 covers 14 residues. In germline, CDR1 is LGHNA, CDR2 YSLEER. CDR3 residues: CASSPGQGMYGYTF. The CDR3 region has the DNA TGCGCCAGCAGTCCGGGACAGGGCATGTATGGCTACACCTTC.

This clonotype has only a few counts. The chain is built from TRBV6-2 or TRBV6-3 and TRBJ1-5; tentatively, D is TRBD1 (5 bases). The V end lost 5 bases, the J end lost 7 bases, and 9 bases lay between the germline ends. CDR1 is MNHEY and CDR2 is SVGEGT in the germline V gene. CDR3 size: 12 residues. Here the CDR3 DNA reads TGTGCCAGCAGTACAGGTCCCCAGCCCCAGCATTTT. Encoded protein: CASSTGPQPQHF.

The genes are TRBV7-9 and TRBJ2-7; either TRBD1 or TRBD2 may supply D (6 bases each). V lost 1 base and J lost 3, with 13 bases in between. The CDR3 is made up of 15 amino acids. From germline, CDR1 is SEHNR and CDR2 FQNEAQ (reference sequence). The chain's CDR3 is CASSLVSGAGYEQYF. The DNA for the CDR3 is TGTGCCAGCAGCTTAGTGTCGGGGGCTGGCTACGAGCAGTACTTC.

In this sample, this clonotype turned up a few times. J is TRBJ1-1 and V is TRBV12-3 or TRBV12-4, with D unclear. The CDR3 consists of 14 residues. V lost 2 bases and J lost 1, with 8 bases in between. The CDR3 reads CASSLKPGNTEAFF. The CDR3 nucleotides read TGTGCCAGCAGTTTAAAGCCAGGGAACACTGAAGCTTTCTTT.

Only a few counts were recorded for this clonotype. The chain links TRBV5-1 to TRBJ2-2; 8 bases align to TRBD2. Germline V lookup: CDR1 SGHRS, CDR2 YFSETQ. The CDR3 has 14 amino acids. V was clipped by 3 bases and J by 7 bases; unmatched bases: 5. As DNA, the CDR3 is TGCGCCAGCAGCTCGGGAGGGCCCGACGGGGAGCTGTTTTTT. Translating gives CASSSGGPDGELFF. Full variable domain (rest looked up from reference TRBV5-1 and TRBJ2-2): KAGVTQTPRYLIKTRGQQVTLSCSPISGHRSVSWYQQTPGQGLQFLFEYFSETQRNKGNFPGRFSGRQFSNSRSEMNVSTLELGDSALYLCASSSGGPDGELFFGEGSRLTVL.

This chain uses TRBV12-3 or TRBV12-4 with TRBJ2-1, with 8 bases identical to TRBD1. The trim removed 7 bases at V and 5 bases at J, leaving 10 bases unmatched. The CDR3 is 15 amino acids. DNA for the CDR3: TGTGCCAGCACCTTGATAGGACAGGGTAACAATGAGCAGTTCTTC. Translating gives CASTLIGQGNNEQFF.

This clonotype was counted between two and nine times. The chain has TRBV4-3 and TRBJ1-1; D gene ambiguous. CDR3 length: 12 residues. CDR1 is LGHNA, CDR2 YSLEER, per germline. V was clipped by 0 bases and J by 7 bases, with 6 bases between them. The CDR3 nucleotides are TGCGCCAGCAGCCAAGATGCAGGTGAAGCTTTCTTT. Translated: CASSQDAGEAFF.